This T cell receptor (beta chain) was sequenced for a study of T cells in Graves' hyperthyroidism and ophthalmopathy. The germline V gene encodes CDR1 LNHDA and CDR2 SQIVND (reference sequence). V lost 4 bases, J lost 5 bases, and 10 bases lay in between. This CDR3 region has 13 residues. TCR beta CDR3 regions were amplified from RNA transcripts. Initially, a first-round RT-PCR of the TCR CDR3 employed the HTBI primer set. TCRdb reprocessed the multiplex PCR reads with MiXCR, giving one entry per CDR3 protein. The sample contains nearly 600,000 distinct CDR3 sequences, approximately 14% of which appear only once.

The chain combines TRBV19 with TRBJ2-3, with TRBD1 as a possible D gene (5 bases). Sequenced material: blood. This sequence was found in a woman in her 30s with Graves' hyperthyroidism that later progressed to Graves' ophthalmopathy. This CDR3 reads CASSSGHRDTQYF. The CDR3, as DNA: TGTGCCAGTAGTAGTGGACACCGAGATACGCAGTATTTT.